These 8 T cell receptor beta chains came from one sample sequenced in a study of blood T cell repertoires in COVID-19. Produced via immunoSEQ multiplex PCR; TCRdb's table is partial and in-frame only. The repertoire has approximately 72,000 clones, approximately 86% of them found once; the top ten carry about 12%. The material sequenced was peripheral blood. These receptors were collected from a woman aged 60-75 years with acute or convalescent COVID-19.

This sequence joins TRBV2 and TRBJ1-5, with D possibly matching TRBD1 (5 bases). Germline V gene lookup returns CDR1 SNHLY and CDR2 FYNNEI. V was shortened by 6 bases and J by 9 bases, with 15 bases between the two germline ends. CDR3 size: 13 residues. CDR3 sequence: CASRSTVPGPQHF. DNA of the CDR3: TGTGCCAGCAGGTCGACAGTTCCAGGGCCCCAGCATTTT. Full variable domain (outside the CDR3, taken from reference TRBV2 and TRBJ1-5): EPEVTQTPSHQVTQMGQEVILRCVPISNHLYFYWYRQILGQKVEFLVSFYNNEISEKSEIFDDQFSVERPDGSNFTLKIRSTKLEDSAMYFCASRSTVPGPQHFGDGTRLSIL.

The CDR3 coding sequence is TGTGCCAGTTCCCTTAGCGGGGGGGCCTACAATGAGCAGTTCTTC. This gives the protein CASSLSGGAYNEQFF. The gene calls are TRBV6-5 and TRBJ2-1, with TRBD2 matching over 11 bases. The CDR3 runs 15 residues. The V and J ends lost 9 bases and 2 bases, in that order; junction bases with no gene match: 6. CDR1 is MNHEY, CDR2 SVGAGI, per germline.

The chain carries TRBV6-4 and TRBJ2-7, with 8 bases that match TRBD2. CDR3 size: 12 residues. The V gene end was trimmed by 4 bases and the J gene end by 11 bases; junction bases not matched to a gene: 7. Looked up from germline, CDR1 is MRHNA and CDR2 is SNTAGT. CDR3 DNA sequence: TGTGCCAGCAGTGGGCGGGGGGCCAGGGAGTACTTC. Translating gives CASSGRGAREYF.

The chain recombines TRBV30 with TRBJ2-1; TRBD2 aligns across 8 bases. Germline V CDR1 and CDR2: GTSNPN, SVGIG (reference sequence). J lost 7 bases, V lost 2 bases, and 10 bases had no gene match. This CDR3 comprises 15 residues. The CDR3 loop reads CAWSIVLAEVNEQFF. The DNA of the CDR3 is TGTGCCTGGAGTATAGTACTAGCGGAGGTGAATGAGCAGTTCTTC.

The chain is built from TRBV6-6 and TRBJ2-3; 9 bases align to TRBD2. V was pared by 6 bases and J by 2 bases, with 9 bases of the junction left unmatched. The germline CDR1 and CDR2 sequences are MNHNY and SVGAGI (reference sequence). The CDR3 is 16 amino acids. The CDR3 is CASSPRLAGSTDTQYF. As DNA, the CDR3 is TGTGCCAGCAGCCCGCGGCTAGCGGGGTCCACAGATACGCAGTATTTT.

The gene calls are TRBV5-1 and TRBJ1-1, with a tentative D call TRBD1 (6 bases). The V gene lost 4 bases and the J gene lost 4 bases, with 17 bases spanning the gap. The V gene's germline CDR1 is SGHRS and CDR2 YFSETQ. This CDR3 has 15 amino acids. CDR3 sequence reads: CASSPSGGRGTEAFF. For the CDR3, the DNA is TGCGCCAGCAGCCCTTCGGGGGGCAGGGGCACTGAAGCTTTCTTT.

The chain carries TRBV15 and TRBJ1-2; 7 bases are shared with TRBD1. Unmatched junction bases numbered 6, after V lost 0 bases and J lost 5 bases. From germline, CDR1 is LNHNV and CDR2 YYDKDF (reference sequence). The length of the CDR3 is 15 residues. The CDR3 nucleotides read TGTGCCACCAGCAGAGAACAGGGGCCCTCATATGGCTACACCTTC. Translating it yields CATSREQGPSYGYTF.

This clone was detected only once. The genes are TRBV3-1 (or the pseudogene TRBV3-2) and TRBJ1-6; TRBD1 matches 9 bases. The germline V gene encodes CDR1 LGHDT and CDR2 YNNKEL (reference sequence). V lost 1 base and J lost 7; bases outside the gene matches: 2. This CDR3 contains 15 residues. Written as DNA, the CDR3 is TGTGCCAGCAGCCAAGTCACAGGGGGCAATTCACCCCTCCACTTT. The encoded protein is CASSQVTGGNSPLHF.